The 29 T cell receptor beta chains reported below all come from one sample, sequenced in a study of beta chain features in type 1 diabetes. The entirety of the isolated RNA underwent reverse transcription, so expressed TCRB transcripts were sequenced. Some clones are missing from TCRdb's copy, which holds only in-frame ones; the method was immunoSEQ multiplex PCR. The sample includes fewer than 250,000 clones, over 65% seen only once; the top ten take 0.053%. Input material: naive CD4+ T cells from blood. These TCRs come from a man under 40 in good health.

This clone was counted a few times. CDR3 sequence: CAWSVGDAYEQYF. CDR3 coding DNA: TGTGCCTGGAGTGTAGGGGATGCCTACGAGCAGTACTTC. The rearrangement links TRBV30 to TRBJ2-7; TRBD1 is a possible D gene (5 bases). The V gene lost 0 bases and the J gene lost 2 bases, with 8 bases spanning the gap. The germline gives CDR1 GTSNPN, CDR2 SVGIG (reference sequence). This CDR3 has 13 amino acids.

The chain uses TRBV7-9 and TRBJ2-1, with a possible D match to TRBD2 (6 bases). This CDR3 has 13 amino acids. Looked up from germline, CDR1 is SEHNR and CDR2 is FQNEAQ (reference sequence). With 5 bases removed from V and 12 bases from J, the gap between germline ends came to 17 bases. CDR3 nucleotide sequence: TGTGCCAGCAGCCTAGAGGAATCCGGGAGGCAGTTCTTC. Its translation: CASSLEESGRQFF.

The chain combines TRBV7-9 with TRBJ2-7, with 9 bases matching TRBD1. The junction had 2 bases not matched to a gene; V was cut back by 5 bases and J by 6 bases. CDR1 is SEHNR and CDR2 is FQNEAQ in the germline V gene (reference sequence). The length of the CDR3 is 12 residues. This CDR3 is CASSAQGAEQYF. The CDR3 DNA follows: TGTGCCAGCAGCGCACAGGGGGCCGAGCAGTACTTC.

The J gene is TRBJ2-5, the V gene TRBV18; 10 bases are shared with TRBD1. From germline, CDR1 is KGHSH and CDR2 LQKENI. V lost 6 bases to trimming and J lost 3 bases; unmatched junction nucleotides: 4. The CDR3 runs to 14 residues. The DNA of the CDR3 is TGTGCCAGCTCCCGACAGGGGGCTGAAGAGACCCAGTACTTC. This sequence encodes CASSRQGAEETQYF.

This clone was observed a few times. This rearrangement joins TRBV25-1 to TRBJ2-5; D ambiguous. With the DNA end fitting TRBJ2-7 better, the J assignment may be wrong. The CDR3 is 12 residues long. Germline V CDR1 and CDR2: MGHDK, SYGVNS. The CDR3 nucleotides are TGTGCCAGCATGAAGCTAACCTACGAGCAGTACTTC. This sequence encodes CASMKLTYEQYF.

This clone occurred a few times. The CDR3 DNA follows: TGTGCCTGGAGTACCCCTAGCGGGGGAGCCTACGAGCAGTACTTC. Amino acids: CAWSTPSGGAYEQYF. The chain has TRBV30 and TRBJ2-7; 10 bases agree with TRBD2. In germline, CDR1 is GTSNPN, CDR2 SVGIG (reference sequence). The CDR3 consists of 15 residues. V gave up 2 bases and J gave up 2 bases; unmatched junction bases: 6.

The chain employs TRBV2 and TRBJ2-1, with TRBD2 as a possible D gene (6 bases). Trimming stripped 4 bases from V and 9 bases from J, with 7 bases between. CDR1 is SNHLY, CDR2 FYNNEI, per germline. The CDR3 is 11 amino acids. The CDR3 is CASSVRGEQFF. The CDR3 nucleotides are TGTGCCAGCAGTGTGCGGGGTGAGCAGTTCTTC.

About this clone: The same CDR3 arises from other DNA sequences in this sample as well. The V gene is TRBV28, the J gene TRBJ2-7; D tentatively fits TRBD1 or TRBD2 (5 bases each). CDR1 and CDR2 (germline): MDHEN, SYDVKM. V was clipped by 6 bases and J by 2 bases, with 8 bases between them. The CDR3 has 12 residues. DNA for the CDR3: TGTGCCAGCAGCCGGGGCACCTACGAGCAGTACTTC. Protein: CASSRGTYEQYF. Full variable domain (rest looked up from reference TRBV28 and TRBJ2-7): DVKVTQSSRYLVKRTGEKVFLECVQDMDHENMFWYRQDPGLGLRLIYFSYDVKMKEKGDIPEGYSVSREKKERFSLILESASTNQTSMYLCASSRGTYEQYFGPGTRLTVT.

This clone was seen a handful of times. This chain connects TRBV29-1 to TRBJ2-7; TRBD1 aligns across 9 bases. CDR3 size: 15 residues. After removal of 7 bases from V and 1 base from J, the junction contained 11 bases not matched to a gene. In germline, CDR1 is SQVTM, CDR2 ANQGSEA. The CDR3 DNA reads TGCAGCGCAAAACCCCCGGGACAGGGTTCCTACGAGCAGTACTTC. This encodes CSAKPPGQGSYEQYF.

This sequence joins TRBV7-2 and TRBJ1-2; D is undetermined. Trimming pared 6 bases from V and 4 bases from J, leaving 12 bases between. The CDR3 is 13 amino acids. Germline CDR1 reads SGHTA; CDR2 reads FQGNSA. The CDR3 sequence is CASRADGLYGYTF. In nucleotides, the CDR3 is TGTGCCAGCAGAGCCGACGGCCTCTATGGCTACACCTTC.

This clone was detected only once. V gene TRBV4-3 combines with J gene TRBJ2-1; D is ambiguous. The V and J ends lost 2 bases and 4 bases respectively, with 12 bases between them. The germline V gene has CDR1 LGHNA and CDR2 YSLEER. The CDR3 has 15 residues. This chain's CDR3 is CASSQSDAGYNEQFF. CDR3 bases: TGCGCCAGCAGCCAAAGCGATGCTGGATACAATGAGCAGTTCTTC.

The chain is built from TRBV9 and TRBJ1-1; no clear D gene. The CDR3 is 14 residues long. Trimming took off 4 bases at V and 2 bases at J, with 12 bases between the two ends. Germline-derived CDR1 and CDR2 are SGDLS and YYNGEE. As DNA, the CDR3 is TGTGCCAGCAGCCCCTTTCGGGCCAACACTGAAGCTTTCTTT. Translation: CASSPFRANTEAFF.

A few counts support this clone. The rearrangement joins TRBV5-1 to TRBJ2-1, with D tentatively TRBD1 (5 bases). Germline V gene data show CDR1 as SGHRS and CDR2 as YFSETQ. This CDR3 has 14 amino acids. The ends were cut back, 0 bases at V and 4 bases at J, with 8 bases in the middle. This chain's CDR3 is CASSLGQSYNEQFF. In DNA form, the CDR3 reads TGCGCCAGCAGCTTGGGACAGTCATACAATGAGCAGTTCTTC.

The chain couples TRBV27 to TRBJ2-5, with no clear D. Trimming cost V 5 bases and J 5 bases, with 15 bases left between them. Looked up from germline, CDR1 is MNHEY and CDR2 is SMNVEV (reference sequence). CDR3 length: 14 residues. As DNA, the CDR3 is TGTGCCAGCAGTCCAACCCCCAGGCGGGAGACCCAGTACTTC. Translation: CASSPTPRRETQYF.

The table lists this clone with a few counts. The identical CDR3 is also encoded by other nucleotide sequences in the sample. The CDR3 DNA follows: TGCAGCGTGGGGAGGGGGAACACTGAAGCTTTCTTT. Translation: CSVGRGNTEAFF. V usage is TRBV29-1 and J usage is TRBJ1-1, with D possibly matching TRBD1 (5 bases). Germline CDR1 SQVTM, CDR2 ANQGSEA. Trimming removed 6 bases from V and 1 base from J, with 9 bases in between. This CDR3 comprises 12 residues.

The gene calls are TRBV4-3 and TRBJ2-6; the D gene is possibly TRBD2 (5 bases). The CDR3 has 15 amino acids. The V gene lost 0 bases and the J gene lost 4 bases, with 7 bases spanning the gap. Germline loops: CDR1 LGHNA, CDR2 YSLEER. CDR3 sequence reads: CASSQEGLGANVLTF. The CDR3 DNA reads TGCGCCAGCAGCCAAGAAGGACTCGGGGCCAACGTCCTGACTTTC.

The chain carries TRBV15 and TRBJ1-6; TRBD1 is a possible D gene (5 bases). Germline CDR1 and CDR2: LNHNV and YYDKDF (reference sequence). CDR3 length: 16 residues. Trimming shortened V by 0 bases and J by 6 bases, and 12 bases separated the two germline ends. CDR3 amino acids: CATSRERGLLNSPLHF. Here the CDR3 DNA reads TGTGCCACCAGCAGAGAGAGGGGCCTACTTAATTCACCCCTCCACTTT.

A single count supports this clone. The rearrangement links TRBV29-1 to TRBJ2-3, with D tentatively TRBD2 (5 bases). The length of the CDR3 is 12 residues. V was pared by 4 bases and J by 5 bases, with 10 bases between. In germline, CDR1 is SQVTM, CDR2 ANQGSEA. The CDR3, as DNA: TGCAGCGTTGTTCCGGGGATAGATACGCAGTATTTT. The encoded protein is CSVVPGIDTQYF.

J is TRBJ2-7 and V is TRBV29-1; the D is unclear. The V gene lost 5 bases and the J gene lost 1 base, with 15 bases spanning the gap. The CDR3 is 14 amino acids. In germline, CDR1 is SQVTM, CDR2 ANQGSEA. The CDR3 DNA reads TGCAGCGTTAGCAGGAGCCCGGATTCCTACGAGCAGTACTTC. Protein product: CSVSRSPDSYEQYF.

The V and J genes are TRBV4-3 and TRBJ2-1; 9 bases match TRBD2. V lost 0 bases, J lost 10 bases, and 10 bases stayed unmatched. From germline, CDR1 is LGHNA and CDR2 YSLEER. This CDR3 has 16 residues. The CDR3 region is CASSQEAIAGEGEQFF. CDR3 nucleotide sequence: TGCGCCAGCAGCCAAGAAGCGATAGCGGGAGAGGGCGAGCAGTTCTTC.

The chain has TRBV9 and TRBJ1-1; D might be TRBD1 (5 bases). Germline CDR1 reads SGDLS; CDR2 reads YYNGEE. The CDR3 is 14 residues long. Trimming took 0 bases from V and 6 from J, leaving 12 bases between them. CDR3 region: CASSVDGAWAEAFF. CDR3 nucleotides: TGTGCCAGCAGCGTAGACGGGGCGTGGGCTGAAGCTTTCTTT.

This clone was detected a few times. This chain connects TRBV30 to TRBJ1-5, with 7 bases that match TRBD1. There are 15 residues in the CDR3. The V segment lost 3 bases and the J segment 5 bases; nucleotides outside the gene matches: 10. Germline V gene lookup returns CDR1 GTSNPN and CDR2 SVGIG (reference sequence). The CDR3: CAWRRTGTDDQPQHF. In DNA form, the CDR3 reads TGTGCCTGGAGAAGAACCGGGACAGACGATCAGCCCCAGCATTTT.

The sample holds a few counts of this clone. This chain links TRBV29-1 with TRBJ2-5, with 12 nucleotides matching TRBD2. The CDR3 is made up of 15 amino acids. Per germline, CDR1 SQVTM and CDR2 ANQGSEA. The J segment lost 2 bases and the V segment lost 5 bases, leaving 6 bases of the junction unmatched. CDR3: CSVRRLAGEQETQYF. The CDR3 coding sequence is TGCAGCGTTCGACGACTAGCGGGGGAGCAAGAGACCCAGTACTTC. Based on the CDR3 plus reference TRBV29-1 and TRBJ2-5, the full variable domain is SAVISQKPSRDICQRGTSLTIQCQVDSQVTMMFWYRQQPGQSLTLIATANQGSEATYESGFVIDKFPISRPNLTFSTLTVSNMSPEDSSIYLCSVRRLAGEQETQYFGPGTRLLVL.

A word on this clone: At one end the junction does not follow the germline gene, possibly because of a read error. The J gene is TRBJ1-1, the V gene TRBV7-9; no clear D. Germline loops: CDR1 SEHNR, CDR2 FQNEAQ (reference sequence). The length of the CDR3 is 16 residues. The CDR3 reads CASSLARPGTNAEAFF. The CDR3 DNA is TGTGCCAGCAGCTTAGCTCGGCCAGGTACGAACGCTGAAGCTTTCTTT.

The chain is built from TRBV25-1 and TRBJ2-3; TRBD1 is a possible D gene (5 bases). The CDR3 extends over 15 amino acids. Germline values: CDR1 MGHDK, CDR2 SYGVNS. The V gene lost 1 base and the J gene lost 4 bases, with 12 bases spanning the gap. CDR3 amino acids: CASSESGRVSDTQYF. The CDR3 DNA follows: TGTGCCAGCAGTGAATCCGGCAGGGTATCAGATACGCAGTATTTT.

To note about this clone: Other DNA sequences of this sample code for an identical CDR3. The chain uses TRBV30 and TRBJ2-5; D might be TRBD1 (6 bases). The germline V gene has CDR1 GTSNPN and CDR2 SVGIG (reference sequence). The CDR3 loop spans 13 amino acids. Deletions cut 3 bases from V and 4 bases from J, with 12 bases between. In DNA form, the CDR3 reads TGTGCCTGGAGCCGCAGGGGAACAGAGACCCAGTACTTC. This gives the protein CAWSRRGTETQYF.

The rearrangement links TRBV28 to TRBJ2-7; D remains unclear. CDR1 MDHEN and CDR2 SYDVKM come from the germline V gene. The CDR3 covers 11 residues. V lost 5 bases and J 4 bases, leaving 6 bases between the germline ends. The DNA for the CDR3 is TGTGCCAGCAGTATGGGGTACGAGCAGTACTTC. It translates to CASSMGYEQYF.

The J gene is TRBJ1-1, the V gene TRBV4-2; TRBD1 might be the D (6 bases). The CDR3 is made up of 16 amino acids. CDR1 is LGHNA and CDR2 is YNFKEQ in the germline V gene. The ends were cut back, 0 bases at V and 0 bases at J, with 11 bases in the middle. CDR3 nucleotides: TGTGCCAGCAGCCAAGATCGCGGGACATTGAACACTGAAGCTTTCTTT. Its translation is CASSQDRGTLNTEAFF.

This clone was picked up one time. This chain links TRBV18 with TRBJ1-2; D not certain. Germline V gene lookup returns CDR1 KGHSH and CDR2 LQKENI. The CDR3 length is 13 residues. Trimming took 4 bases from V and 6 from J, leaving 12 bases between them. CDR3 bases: TGTGCCAGCTCACGCGGCCTTAATAATGGCTACACCTTC. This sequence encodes CASSRGLNNGYTF.